The clone carrying this T cell receptor (beta chain) appeared a few times. TCRdb reprocessed the 5' RACE reads with MiXCR, giving one entry per CDR3 protein. This sample yields some 760,000 distinct CDR3 sequences, of which around a sixth are seen a single time; about an eighth belongs to the top ten. This entry is derived from a study of identical twins. Trimming took 5 bases from V and 5 from J; bases not matched to a gene: 3. The V gene's germline CDR1 is MGHDK and CDR2 SYGVNS. CDR3 length: 13 residues. The data also belong to a second study, concerning T cells expressing NK-cell markers. From that report: The contribution of dominant NKG2C+ clonotypes to CD8+ T cells in about six donors was roughly 1.0-7.0%.

The chain links TRBV25-1 to TRBJ2-7, with TRBD2 matching 10 bases. The sequence was obtained from a woman aged 18-29 years in good health. The material sequenced was PBMCs. In DNA, the CDR3 is TGTGCCAGCAGTCTAGCGGGAGTCCACGAGCAGTACTTC. It is translated as CASSLAGVHEQYF.